Described below is a single TCR beta chain sequence and its context. Its cognate antigen is unknown. This entry belongs to a study of beta chain features in type 1 diabetes. Study observations and caveats: Moderately but significantly shorter TCRB CDR3s were found in Type 1 diabetes patients in all four CD4+ subsets.

Reverse transcription of all isolated RNA meant that expressed TCRB transcripts were sequenced. TCRdb keeps only in-frame clones here, not all; method: immunoSEQ multiplex PCR. The repertoire holds about 68,000 clones, with roughly half as singletons. Germline V lookup: CDR1 LGHNT, CDR2 FRNRAP. The J segment lost 4 bases and the V segment lost 6 bases, leaving 7 bases of the junction unmatched. The CDR3 length is 14 residues. The chain carries TRBV12-5 and TRBJ2-3; TRBD2 matches 7 bases. Sequencing was carried out using central memory CD4+ T cells from blood. The TCR originated in a man aged 25 to 45 with type 1 diabetes. The CDR3 region has the DNA TGTGCTAGTGGCCCTCGGGACTACCCAGATACGCAGTATTTT. Protein: CASGPRDYPDTQYF.